This record concerns one TCR beta chain sequence. This clonotype was counted only a few times. The clone's antigen remains unknown. No much larger clonotype is one base removed from it; base qualities were not supplied. Library prep was done by 5' RACE. TCRdb shows the sequencer as Illumina HiSeq 2000. A universal primer binding site was added through template switching, and the final cDNA carried a unique molecular identifier so that TCR cDNA molecules could be counted accurately. First-strand cDNA for TCR alpha and beta chains was synthesized from specific primers in the conserved constant-segment region. To control for contamination, every cDNA library was double barcoded, receiving both a SMART-Mk sample barcode and Illumina barcodes. TruSeq adapter sequences, together with Illumina sample barcodes, were added in two successive PCR steps. The Illumina HiSeq platform was used with custom primers to sequence TCR alpha and beta cDNA libraries. The published analysis was carried out like this. MiGEC processed the raw reads to extract unique molecular identifiers, while MiXCR was used to determine the CDR3 positions. Recombination models were inferred per individual with the repgenHMM and IGoR tools using an EM algorithm. Shared clonotype analysis was performed with the tcR package in R, normalizing sharing by the product of cloneset sizes. To study raw recombination free of thymic and clonal selection effects, out-of-frame nonproductive sequences were analyzed. TCRdb cleaned the public reads at Q25 with fastp, built clones with MiXCR and kept in-frame beta chains. Identical CDR3 proteins give one entry, which carries the most common genes and DNA. TCRdb's processing, not the study's, gives the V and J calls here. A total of roughly 250,000 distinct CDR3 sequences appear in this sample, roughly 7% of them only once. The top ten hold approximately 3.6% of the sample.

All donors were healthy Caucasians. The twin cohort comprised three pairs of female monozygotic twins, all aged about 18 to 30 years. Using Miltenyi CD45RO+ enrichment and human naive T-cell isolation kits, memory (CD45RO+) and naive T cells were isolated from PBMC. This sample is part of a study of identical twins (dated by TCRdb to the mid-2010s). About the study as a whole: To test whether fetal clonotypes persist, this study deep-sequenced TCR alpha and beta repertoires from monozygotic twins, from unrelated adults of various ages, and from cord blood. To rule out contamination, the twin experiments were replicated at different times with different library preparation protocols.

The research as a whole found: Invariant T cells such as MAIT and iNKT could partly confound zero-insertion analyses, although diverse VJ usage argued against such confounding for most clonotypes. Because the same donors could not be followed over many years, conclusions were based on cross-sectional statistical analysis. Compared with coincidental sharing between unrelated individuals, an excess of low generation-probability sequences was observed among out-of-frame TCR alpha sequences shared between twins. In beta out-of-frame sequences, excess twin sharing was weaker, because having fewer shared sequences lowered the signal-to-noise ratio. Out-of-frame TCR alpha sharing in monozygotic twins was systematically underestimated by recombination models, whereas sharing between unrelated individuals was in agreement with the recombination models. Abundant cord blood beta clonotypes carried fewer insertions; young adult naive repertoires showed a weaker similar trend, while memory repertoires showed none.

The same data also contributed to another study, on yellow fever vaccine responses in identical twins. The second publication reports: The T cell response to vaccination in identical twins was reported by the authors to appear partly convergent and partly personalized. In the study, vaccine-responding T cell clones were precisely tracked in identical twins.

Sequenced input: memory (CD45RO+) T cells sorted from blood. In light of the paper, this sample's cell subset or site label describes: CD45RO+ enriched T cells. This sequence originates from a woman younger than 30 in good health.

The DNA sequence follows: TGTGCCAGCAGCCAAGATTCTCCAGCGGGGACCACAGATACGCAGTATTTT. This yields the protein CASSQDSPAGTTDTQYF. The rearrangement combines TRBV3-1 with TRBJ2-3; the junction holds 7 bases that match TRBD2. V trim: 0 bases; J trim: 2 bases; unmatched bases: 8. CDR1 and CDR2, per the germline V gene (reference sequence), are LGHDT and YNNKEL. Spanning cysteine to phenylalanine, the CDR3 consists of 17 amino acids. Solely the CDR3 DNA is kept, with 51 bases framed from the first base.